This TCR beta chain comes out of a study of blood T cell repertoires in COVID-19. Study-wide background: In each case, the material was cDNA or gDNA derived from T cells, B-cell-depleted T cells, or PBMCs.

Sequenced by immunoSEQ multiplex PCR; TCRdb stores in-frame clones only, minus some. Of 150,000 to 200,000 clones in the sample, around 87% were seen once. Assignment of participants to cohorts was predicated upon participant-reported clinical history. Among Cohort 3 donors, those recovered had two negative PCRs, clearance, or symptom resolution. The V gene's germline CDR1 is SEHNR and CDR2 FQNEAQ (reference sequence). This CDR3 spans 14 amino acids. The V end was cut by 1 base, the J end by 2 bases, with 8 bases between. The receptor was isolated from a woman between 50 and 59 years old who had recovered from COVID-19. The specimen was PBMCs or T cells enriched from blood (not recorded which). The chain links TRBV7-9 to TRBJ1-2; D gene unclear. The CDR3 loop reads CASSLVGANYGYTF. DNA of the CDR3: TGTGCCAGCAGCTTAGTGGGAGCCAACTATGGCTACACCTTC.